This note documents a single T cell receptor (beta chain) sequence. Per germline, CDR1 SGHDN and CDR2 FVKESK. The CDR3 runs to 16 residues. The V and J ends lost 2 bases and 4 bases, in that order; junction bases with no gene match: 8. The sample comes from a study of blood T cell repertoires in COVID-19. Study-level background: In each case, the material was cDNA or gDNA derived from T cells, B-cell-depleted T cells, or PBMCs.

The data were produced by immunoSEQ multiplex PCR, yet TCRdb's version contains in-frame clones alone and is incomplete. The sample lists around 100,000 clones, roughly 84% occurring once. The chain recombines TRBV14 with TRBJ2-7; 10 positions agree with TRBD2. Sequences were obtained from peripheral blood. The TCR was taken from a woman in her seventies with acute or convalescent COVID-19. CDR3 in amino acids: CASSQRLAGVPYEQYF. As DNA, the CDR3 is TGTGCCAGCAGCCAACGGCTAGCGGGGGTTCCGTACGAGCAGTACTTC.